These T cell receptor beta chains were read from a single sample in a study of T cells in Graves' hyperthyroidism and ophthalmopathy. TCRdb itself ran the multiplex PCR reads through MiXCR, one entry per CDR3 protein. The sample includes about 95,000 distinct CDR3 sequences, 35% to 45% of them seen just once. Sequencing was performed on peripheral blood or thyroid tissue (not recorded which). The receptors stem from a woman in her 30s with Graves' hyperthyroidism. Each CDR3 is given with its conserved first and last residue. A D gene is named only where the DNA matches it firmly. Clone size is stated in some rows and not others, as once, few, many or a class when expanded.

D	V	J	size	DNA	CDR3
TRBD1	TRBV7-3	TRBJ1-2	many	TGTGCCAGCAGTCAAACGGACAGGGCTGGCTACACCTTC	CASSQTDRAGYTF
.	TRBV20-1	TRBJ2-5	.	TGCAGTGCTAGATCGGGGACTCAGCCCCAGTACTTC	CSARSGTQPQYF
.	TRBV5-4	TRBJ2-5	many	TGTGCCAGCAGCCCAACCTGGGGAGCGGAGAACCAAGAGACCCAGTACTTC	CASSPTWGAENQETQYF
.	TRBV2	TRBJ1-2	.	TGTGCCAGCAGTGGGGGGGTAGGTGGCTGCACCTTC	CASSGGVGGCTF
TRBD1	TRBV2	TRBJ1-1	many	TGTGCCAGCAGTGACACAGGGGTTGAAGCTTTCTTT	CASSDTGVEAFF
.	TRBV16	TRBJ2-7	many	TGTGCCAGCAGCCAGTCCCACGAGCAGTACTTC	CASSQSHEQYF
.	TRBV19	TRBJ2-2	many	TGTGCCAGTAGTAGCCAACAGGTCACCGGGGAGCTGTTTTTT	CASSSQQVTGELFF
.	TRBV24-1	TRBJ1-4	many	TGTGCCACCAGTGAGGGGTCCAGGACCCAGCTGTTTTTT	CATSEGSRTQLFF
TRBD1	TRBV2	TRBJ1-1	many	TGTGCCAGCAGCAAGGAAGGACAGGGGGGCACTGAAGCTTTCTTT	CASSKEGQGGTEAFF
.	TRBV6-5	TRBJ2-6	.	TGTGCCAGCAGTTACCTGACTTTC	CASSYLTF
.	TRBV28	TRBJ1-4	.	TGTGCCAGCAGTTCAGGGCAGGAAAATGAAAAACTGTTTTTT	CASSSGQENEKLFF
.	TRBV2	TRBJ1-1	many	TGTGCCAGCAGTGAAGGATATGTGAACACTGAAGCTTTCTTT	CASSEGYVNTEAFF